This T cell receptor beta chain was identified in a study of blood T cell repertoires in COVID-19. Study-level information: Whether acute or convalescent, the COVID-19 samples came from the United States, Italy and Spain. PBMCs, B-cell-depleted T cells, or T cells were the source of the cDNA or gDNA that made up the material.

Trimming left V 4 bases short and J 3 bases short, with 13 bases between. The CDR3 length is 14 residues. Per germline, CDR1 SEHNR and CDR2 FQNEAQ (reference sequence). Per the study methods: Nucleated cell counts were estimated from reference gene primer amplification. This table comes from immunoSEQ multiplex PCR, and its TCRdb copy is limited to in-frame clones, with some not included. The V and J calls and clone size were taken over from that table, and D and trimming were inferred from the DNA. The repertoire holds around 170,000 clones, roughly 84% seen once, with roughly 14% in the top ten. The sequence came from a young man with active or convalescent COVID-19. Material for sequencing was peripheral blood. The chain carries TRBV7-9 and TRBJ2-7, with D possibly matching TRBD2 (5 bases). The CDR3 is CASSSEREIYEQYF. The CDR3 DNA reads as TGTGCCAGCAGCTCAGAGAGGGAGATCTACGAGCAGTACTTC.